A single sample is the source of the 2 T cell receptor beta chains below, sequenced in a study of blood T cell repertoires in COVID-19. Measured with immunoSEQ multiplex PCR; TCRdb has only the in-frame clones, and not every one. The repertoire includes approximately 86,000 clones, roughly nine tenths of them detected once, and under 9.5% sits in the top ten. Sequencing was done on a sample of peripheral blood. The receptors originated from a man in his fifties with acute or convalescent COVID-19.

This sequence joins TRBV3-1 (or the pseudogene TRBV3-2) and TRBJ2-5; TRBD2 matches 9 bases. CDR1 is LGHDT, CDR2 YNNKEL, per germline (reference sequence). The CDR3 spans 16 residues. Trimming at V came to 0 bases and at J to 6 bases, leaving 8 bases not matched to a gene. The CDR3, as DNA: TGTGCCAGCAGCCAAGAGGGGTCTAGCGGGGTAAAGACCCAGTACTTC. This codes for CASSQEGSSGVKTQYF.

This clone was seen only once. Written as DNA, the CDR3 is TGTGCCAGCAGCAGACAGGGTTCGACCGGCACCGTATCCGCTTTCTTT. It is translated as CASSRQGSTGTVSAFF. The chain uses TRBV2 and TRBJ1-1; TRBD1 aligns across 7 bases. The CDR3 length is 16 residues. Trimming took 6 bases from V and 11 from J; bases not matched to a gene: 21. Per germline, CDR1 SNHLY and CDR2 FYNNEI.